The source of this T cell receptor beta chain is a study of blood T cells in healthy people across ages (dated by TCRdb to the mid-2010s). For the wider study: In model experiments, template switching captured about one uniquely barcoded TCR beta cDNA molecule for every two T cells. The study measured age-related changes in TCR beta repertoire diversity using deep sequencing normalized with unique cDNA molecular identifiers. The donors were divided into four age groups: young (average around 16 years), middle-aged (under 40), aged (roughly 60) and long-lived (about 90). To avoid experimental bias, donors of different ages were distributed randomly across sequencing lanes. The study analyzed two additional independent replicas of 1 million unique cDNA reads from the same blood draw for two donors, one aged 18 to 30 and one aged 80 or older. The full study reports these points: Estimates of total diversity from one million sequenced T cells were regarded as lower bounds and underestimates. The percentage of naive T cells measured by flow cytometry correlated strongly with observed TCR beta diversity. Compared with the aged group, the long-lived group had more naive CD4+ T cells, fewer expanded clones and increased TCR diversity, a pattern suggesting age selection. The CMV infection status of donors was not known, potentially confounding age-related changes in expanded clonotypes. Since profiling was done on bulk unsorted PBMCs, naive and antigen-experienced compartments could not be conclusively compared. Observed TCR beta diversity per million T cells fell roughly linearly with age, and a significant reduction was already apparent by age about 43.

This clonotype showed up just a few times. The antigen it binds to is not known. A read error may account for a junction end that differs from germline. According to the germline V gene (reference sequence), CDR1 reads LNHDA and CDR2 reads SQIVND. From the cysteine through the phenylalanine, the CDR3 covers 11 amino acids. Only CDR3 DNA is held: 33 bases, read in frame from base 1. Systemically healthy Caucasian individuals from Russia, 35 to 50 in total and aged roughly 6 to 95 years, were included as donors. Each donor gave 9.5 to 10 milliliters of peripheral blood, drawn into EDTA-treated Vacutainer tubes. Ficoll-Paque density-gradient centrifugation was used to isolate PBMCs, with at least 7 million per sample. Total RNA, at least 5 micrograms per sample, was extracted from PBMCs with Trizol reagent. The percentages of naive CD45RAhigh/CD27high T cells were determined by flow cytometry on a PBMC aliquot from every donor.

Library creation used 5' RACE. Sequencing was performed on an Illumina HiSeq 2500. A second PCR of about 6 to 12 cycles was run with a J-beta primer mix and a sample-barcoded 5' primer. A unique molecular identifier was introduced onto each TCR beta cDNA molecule by a template-switch 5' adaptor carrying 12 random nucleotides. At least 2.5 million CDR3-containing paired-end reads were obtained from each sample. All of the RNA was converted into first-strand cDNA using the Mint cDNA synthesis kit, with a TRBC-specific oligonucleotide serving as the primer. After uracil-DNA glycosylase treatment, a first 18-cycle PCR used universal primers M1SS and BC2_uni_R on all cDNA. The published analysis was carried out like this. Each sample was normalized by randomly selecting 1 million high-quality reads, each carrying a distinct molecular identifier. Reads with shared molecular identifiers were discarded instead of being binned into consensus sequences. CDR3 identification, clonotype clustering and error correction used MiTCR with a Q25 quality threshold and the strictest error-elimination algorithm. A nonparametric unseen species model with Euler transformation was used to estimate lower-bound total TCR beta diversity. The public reads were reprocessed in TCRdb via fastp at Q25 and MiXCR, keeping in-frame beta chains. Each CDR3 protein gets just one entry, which takes the most common genes and DNA from the rows behind it. V and J calls and clone size were set by TCRdb, not the authors. The sample data list about 620,000 distinct CDR3 sequences, and 21% of these were observed just once. The ten largest clonotypes hold more than 3% of the sample.

Sequenced material: blood. The receptor was derived from a man between 65 and 79 years old in good health. The sequence is built from TRBV19 and TRBJ2-1; the D gene is perhaps TRBD1, on 5 matching bases. The CDR3 amino acid sequence is: CASSIGRVNIF. The bases are TGTGCCAGTAGTATTGGCAGGGTTAATATCTTC.